What follows is one T cell receptor beta chain and its context. Looked up from germline, CDR1 is LNHDA and CDR2 is SQIVND (reference sequence). With 3 bases removed from V and 0 bases from J, the gap between germline ends came to 14 bases. This CDR3 contains 17 residues. Some clones are missing from TCRdb's copy, which holds only in-frame ones; the method was immunoSEQ multiplex PCR. The profile shows hundreds of thousands of clones, 83% of them singletons. These data are taken from a study of blood T cell repertoires in COVID-19. As for the study in general: Italy, Spain and the United States were the sources of the convalescent and acute COVID-19 samples. The cDNA or gDNA used as material had been derived from T cells, B-cell-depleted T cells, or PBMCs.

Sequences were obtained from peripheral blood. This sequence originates from a woman in her thirties or forties with active or convalescent COVID-19. J is TRBJ2-2 and V is TRBV19, with D possibly TRBD1 on 6 matching bases. The CDR3 nucleotides are TGTGCCAGTAGTATCAACCCGGGGACACCGAACACCGGGGAGCTGTTTTTT. Protein sequence: CASSINPGTPNTGELFF.